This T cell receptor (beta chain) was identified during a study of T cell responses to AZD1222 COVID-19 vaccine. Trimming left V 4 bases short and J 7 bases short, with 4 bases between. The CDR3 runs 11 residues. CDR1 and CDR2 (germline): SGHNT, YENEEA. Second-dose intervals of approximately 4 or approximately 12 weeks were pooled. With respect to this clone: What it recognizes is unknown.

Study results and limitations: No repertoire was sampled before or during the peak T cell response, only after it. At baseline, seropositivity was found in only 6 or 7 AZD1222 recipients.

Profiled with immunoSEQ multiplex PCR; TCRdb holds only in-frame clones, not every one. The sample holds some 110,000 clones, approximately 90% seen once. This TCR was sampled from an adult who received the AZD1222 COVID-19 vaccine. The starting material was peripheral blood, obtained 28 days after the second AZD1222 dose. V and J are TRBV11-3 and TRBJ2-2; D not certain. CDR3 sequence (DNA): TGTGCCAGCAGCTGGGGCGGGGAGCTGTTTTTT. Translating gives CASSWGGELFF.